Below are 6 T cell receptor beta chains sequenced from a single sample in a study of blood T cell repertoires in COVID-19. The method was immunoSEQ multiplex PCR; TCRdb's version includes in-frame clones alone and lacks a portion of them. The data contain approximately 330,000 clones, about 86% of them singletons. The sequenced sample was PBMCs or T cells enriched from blood (not recorded which). The receptors derive from a middle-aged woman with acute COVID-19.

This chain joins TRBV15 and TRBJ2-5, with a tentative D call TRBD2 (6 bases). The CDR3 totals 16 residues. With 0 bases removed from V and 5 bases from J, the gap between germline ends came to 16 bases. Germline assignment: CDR1 LNHNV and CDR2 YYDKDF (reference sequence). This CDR3 reads CATSRDDRRGQETQYF. CDR3 in DNA: TGTGCCACCAGCAGAGATGATCGGAGGGGTCAGGAGACCCAGTACTTC.

The V gene is TRBV5-1, the J gene TRBJ1-2; D possibly corresponds to TRBD1 (6 bases). The CDR3 has 15 residues. Trimming shortened V by 2 bases and J by 6 bases, and 17 bases separated the two germline ends. Germline CDR1 SGHRS, CDR2 YFSETQ. CDR3 sequence reads: CASSLNTGSPDGYTF. The CDR3 DNA reads TGCGCCAGCAGCTTAAACACAGGGTCTCCGGATGGCTACACCTTC.

The rearrangement links TRBV24-1 to TRBJ2-1, with TRBD1 as a possible D gene (7 bases). The CDR3 runs to 16 residues. Looked up from germline, CDR1 is KGHDR and CDR2 is SFDVKD. Trimming took 3 bases from V and 7 from J, leaving 18 bases between them. As DNA, the CDR3 is TGTGCCACCAGTGATCGCGGGACAGTGGGCCTTAATGAGCAGTTCTTC. Translated, it gives CATSDRGTVGLNEQFF.

The chain links TRBV30 to TRBJ2-7; weak D call: TRBD2 (5 bases). This CDR3 contains 16 residues. The germline V and J ends were trimmed by 0 bases and 4 bases, with 19 bases remaining between them. Per germline, CDR1 GTSNPN and CDR2 SVGIG (reference sequence). CDR3 DNA sequence: TGTGCCTGGAGTGTACAACCTCCCCTCGGGAATTACGAGCAGTACTTC. This sequence encodes CAWSVQPPLGNYEQYF.

The rearrangement joins TRBV28 to TRBJ2-5, with 16 nucleotides matching TRBD2. The trim removed 6 bases at V and 2 bases at J, leaving 6 bases unmatched. This CDR3 region has 17 residues. CDR1 and CDR2 from the germline V gene are MDHEN and SYDVKM. CDR3 sequence (DNA): TGTGCCAGCAGACCGCAGGGACTAGCGGGAGGGCAAGAGACCCAGTACTTC. Protein: CASRPQGLAGGQETQYF.

V usage is TRBV7-9 and J usage is TRBJ1-4, with D uncertain. Looked up from germline, CDR1 is SEHNR and CDR2 is FQNEAQ (reference sequence). This CDR3 has 16 amino acids. The V and J ends lost 5 bases and 0 bases respectively, with 13 bases between them. The CDR3 DNA reads as TGTGCCAGCAGCCTGTTTTCGGTCGCAACTAATGAAAAACTGTTTTTT. Protein product: CASSLFSVATNEKLFF.